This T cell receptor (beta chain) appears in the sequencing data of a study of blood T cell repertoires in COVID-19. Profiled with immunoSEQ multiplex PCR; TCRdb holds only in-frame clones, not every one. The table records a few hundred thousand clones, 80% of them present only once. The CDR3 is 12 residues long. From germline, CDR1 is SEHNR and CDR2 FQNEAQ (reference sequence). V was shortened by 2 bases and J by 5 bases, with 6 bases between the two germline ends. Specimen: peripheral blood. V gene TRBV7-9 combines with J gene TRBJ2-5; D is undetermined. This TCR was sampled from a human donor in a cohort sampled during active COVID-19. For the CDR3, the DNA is TGTGCCAGCAGCTTATTGGCCGAGACCCAGTACTTC. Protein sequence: CASSLLAETQYF.